This T cell receptor (beta chain) comes out of a study of T-cell memory formation after mild COVID-19. As for the study in general: TCR clusters showed largely donor specificity. Overall study results and limits: Memory from before infection featured some responding clones, which suggests cross-reactive memory joined. CD4+ contracting clones were found mainly in CM and EM, and CD8+ ones in EMRA. Clones shrinking from day 15 to 85 showed even CD4/CD8 mixes; later expanders tilted CD4+.

Trimming cost V 5 bases and J 5 bases, with 10 bases left between them. The CDR3 covers 13 residues. Via MiXCR, TCRdb re-called the 5' RACE reads, giving one row per CDR3 protein. The sample lists fewer than 600,000 distinct CDR3 sequences, less than 25% occurring once. As to this clonotype: Its antigen is as yet unknown.

The clonotype originates from an adult woman who had mild COVID-19 (a few samples of this study predate the infection). Cell type and time point are not known. The V and J genes are TRBV12-3 or TRBV12-4 and TRBJ2-1, with D possibly matching TRBD1 (5 bases). Sequenced material: PBMCs or a T cell subset sorted from them (not recorded which). The CDR3 bases are TGTGCCAGCAGTGAACACAGGAACAATGAGCAGTTCTTC. This translates into CASSEHRNNEQFF.